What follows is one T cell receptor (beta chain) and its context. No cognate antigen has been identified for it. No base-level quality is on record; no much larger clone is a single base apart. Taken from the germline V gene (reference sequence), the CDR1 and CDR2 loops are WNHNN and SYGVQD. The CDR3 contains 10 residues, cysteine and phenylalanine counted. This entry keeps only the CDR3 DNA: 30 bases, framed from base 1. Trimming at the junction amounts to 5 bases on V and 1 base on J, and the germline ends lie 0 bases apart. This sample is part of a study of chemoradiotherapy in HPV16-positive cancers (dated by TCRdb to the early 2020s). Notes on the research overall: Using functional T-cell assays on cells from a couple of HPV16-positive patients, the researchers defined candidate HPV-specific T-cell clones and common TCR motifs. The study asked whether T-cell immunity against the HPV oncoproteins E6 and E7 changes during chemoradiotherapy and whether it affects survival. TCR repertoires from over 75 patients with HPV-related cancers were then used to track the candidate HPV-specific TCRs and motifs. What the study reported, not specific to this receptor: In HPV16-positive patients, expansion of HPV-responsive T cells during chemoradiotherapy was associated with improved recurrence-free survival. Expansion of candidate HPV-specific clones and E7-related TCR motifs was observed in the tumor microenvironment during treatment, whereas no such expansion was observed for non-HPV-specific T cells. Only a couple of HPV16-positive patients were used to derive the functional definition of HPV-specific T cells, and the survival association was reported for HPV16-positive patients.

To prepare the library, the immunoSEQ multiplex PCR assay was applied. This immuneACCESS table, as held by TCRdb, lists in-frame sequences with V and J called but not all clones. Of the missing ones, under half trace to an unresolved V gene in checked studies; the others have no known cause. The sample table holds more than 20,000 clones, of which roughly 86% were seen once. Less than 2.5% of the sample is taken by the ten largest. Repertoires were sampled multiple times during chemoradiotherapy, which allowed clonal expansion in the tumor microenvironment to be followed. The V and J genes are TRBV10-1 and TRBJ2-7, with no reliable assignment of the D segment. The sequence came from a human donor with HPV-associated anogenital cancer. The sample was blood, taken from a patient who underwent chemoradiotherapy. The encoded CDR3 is CASSSYEQYF. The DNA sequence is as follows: TGCGCCAGCAGTTCCTACGAGCAGTACTTC.